This is a list of T cell receptor beta chains from one sample in a study of long-term antiretroviral therapy in people with HIV. Clones were read by immunoSEQ multiplex PCR, and TCRdb kept only the in-frame ones, dropping some. Of some 38,000 clones in the sample, over 80% were seen once. Sequencing was performed on unsorted PBMCs, taken 1.5 years after starting antiretroviral therapy. The receptors were gathered from a man younger than 30 with HIV. CDR3s include the opening cysteine and the closing phenylalanine or tryptophan. D genes are given only for firm matches. For some rows the clone size is stated as once, few or many, or as a class when expanded; others skip it.

TRBV5-8,NA,NA,TRBJ2-3,CASSSRDGNPSGTDTQYF,TGTGCCAGCAGCTCTCGGGACGGAAACCCGAGCGGCACAGATACGCAGTATTTT
TRBV6-5,NA,NA,TRBJ2-1,CASSYSARVNEQFF,TGTGCCAGCAGTTACTCGGCCAGGGTCAATGAGCAGTTCTTC
TRBV15,NA,NA,TRBJ1-3,CATSREMGAGNTIYF,TGTGCCACCAGCAGAGAAATGGGGGCTGGAAACACCATATATTTT
TRBV30,TRBD2,NA,TRBJ2-1,CAWSGLAGYNEQFF,TGTGCCTGGAGTGGACTAGCGGGGTACAATGAGCAGTTCTTC
TRBV28,TRBD1,NA,TRBJ2-4,CASSLETGAKNIQYF,TGTGCCAGCAGTTTAGAGACAGGGGCCAAAAACATTCAGTACTTC
TRBV27,TRBD2,NA,TRBJ2-7,CASSFSTSGYEQYF,TGTGCCAGCAGTTTTAGTACTAGCGGCTACGAGCAGTACTTC
TRBV27,NA,NA,TRBJ2-7,CASSSVGGSNSYEQYF,TGTGCCAGCAGTTCCGTGGGTGGCAGCAACTCCTACGAGCAGTACTTC
TRBV5-1,NA,NA,TRBJ1-5,CASSLDVNQPQHF,TGCGCCAGCAGCTTGGATGTCAATCAGCCCCAGCATTTT
TRBV2,TRBD2,NA,TRBJ2-3,CATGVSGSTTDTQYF,TGTGCCACAGGGGTTAGCGGGAGCACAACAGATACGCAGTATTTT
TRBV6-5,NA,NA,TRBJ2-5,CASSYGGQKYQETQYF,TGTGCCAGCAGTTACGGGGGGCAGAAGTACCAAGAGACCCAGTACTTC
TRBV7-2,TRBD1,NA,TRBJ1-5,CASSTRQGGQPQHF,TGTGCCAGCAGCACTCGACAGGGTGGACAGCCCCAGCATTTT
TRBV27,NA,NA,TRBJ2-3,CASSPASTDTQYF,TGTGCCAGCAGTCCAGCTAGCACAGATACGCAGTATTTT
TRBV7-8,TRBD2,NA,TRBJ2-3,CASSLGLAGGPDTQYF,TGTGCCAGCAGCTTGGGCCTAGCGGGAGGGCCGGATACGCAGTATTTT
TRBV28,TRBD2,once,TRBJ2-1,CASSFSGSMEFF,TGTGCCAGCAGTTTCAGCGGGAGTATGGAGTTCTTC
TRBV5-5,NA,NA,TRBJ2-7,CASSSEAGYEQYF,TGTGCCAGCAGCTCGGAGGCGGGGTACGAGCAGTACTTC
TRBV28,NA,NA,TRBJ2-5,CASSSPIRTQYF,TGTGCCAGCAGTTCGCCAATCAGGACCCAGTACTTC
TRBV9,TRBD2,once,TRBJ2-7,CASSPSGSGYEQYF,TGTGCCAGCAGCCCTAGCGGGAGTGGCTACGAGCAGTACTTC
TRBV28,NA,NA,TRBJ2-7,CATQHRDTFPYEQYF,TGTGCCACTCAACACCGGGACACCTTCCCCTACGAGCAGTACTTC
TRBV28,TRBD1,NA,TRBJ2-7,CASREGQVAPYEQYF,TGTGCCAGCAGAGAGGGACAGGTCGCCCCCTACGAGCAGTACTTC
TRBV9,TRBD2,NA,TRBJ2-3,CASSARLAVLSGDTQYF,TGTGCCAGCAGCGCCCGACTAGCGGTCCTCTCGGGAGATACGCAGTATTTT
TRBV2,NA,NA,TRBJ2-7,CASSEQQGHEQYF,TGTGCCAGCAGTGAGCAACAGGGTCACGAGCAGTACTTC
TRBV5-1,NA,NA,TRBJ1-3,CASSLDGRAGNTIYF,TGCGCCAGCAGCTTGGACGGCAGGGCTGGAAACACCATATATTTT
TRBV7-9,NA,NA,TRBJ2-3,CASSLLDTQYF,TGTGCCAGCAGCCTTTTGGATACGCAGTATTTT
TRBV5-4,TRBD2,NA,TRBJ2-3,CASSSGLAGSTDTQYF,TGTGCCAGCAGCTCGGGACTAGCGGGAAGCACAGATACGCAGTATTTT
TRBV10-1,NA,medium-sized,TRBJ2-7,CASSEAGRGRGSYEQYF,TGCGCCAGCAGTGAAGCGGGAAGGGGGCGGGGAAGCTACGAGCAGTACTTC
TRBV6-6,TRBD1,NA,TRBJ1-2,CASKGAGRYGYTF,TGTGCGAGCAAGGGGGCGGGTCGCTATGGCTACACCTTC
TRBV10-3,TRBD1,NA,TRBJ2-1,CAISPSGQSLYNEQFF,TGTGCCATCAGTCCATCGGGACAGTCGCTTTACAATGAGCAGTTCTTC
TRBV19,NA,NA,TRBJ2-7,CASSIETSGSYEQYF,TGTGCCAGTAGTATAGAGACTTCAGGGAGCTACGAGCAGTACTTC
TRBV19,NA,NA,TRBJ2-1,CASSIVAGPYNEQFF,TGTGCCAGTAGTATAGTGGCGGGACCATACAATGAGCAGTTCTTC
TRBV7-6,TRBD2,NA,TRBJ2-7,CASSPGTSGSVEQYF,TGTGCCAGCAGCCCTGGGACTAGCGGGAGCGTCGAGCAGTACTTC
TRBV7-8,NA,NA,TRBJ1-5,CASSLPPASGGSQPQHF,TGTGCCAGCAGCTTACCTCCGGCGAGTGGGGGTAGTCAGCCCCAGCATTTT
TRBV5-4,TRBD2,NA,TRBJ2-1,CASSLGLAGVNEQFF,TGTGCCAGCAGCTTGGGGCTAGCGGGAGTAAATGAGCAGTTCTTC
TRBV5-4,NA,NA,TRBJ1-1,CVSGELTEAFF,TGTGTAAGCGGGGAACTCACTGAAGCTTTCTTT
TRBV4-3,TRBD2,NA,TRBJ2-5,CASSQEGLAGRETQYF,TGCGCCAGCAGCCAAGAGGGACTAGCGGGAAGGGAGACCCAGTACTTC
TRBV4-1,NA,NA,TRBJ2-1,CASSQDRGYEQFF,TGCGCCAGCAGCCAAGACAGGGGTTATGAGCAGTTCTTC
TRBV28,NA,NA,TRBJ1-1,CASMGLMNTEAFF,TGTGCCAGCATGGGGTTGATGAACACTGAAGCTTTCTTT
TRBV11-2,TRBD2,NA,TRBJ2-1,CASSLTSGSSYNEQFF,TGTGCCAGCAGCCTAACTAGCGGAAGCTCCTACAATGAGCAGTTCTTC
TRBV18,TRBD1,once,TRBJ2-5,CASSGQGAETQYF,TGTGCCAGCTCAGGACAGGGGGCGGAGACCCAGTACTTC
TRBV12-2,NA,NA,TRBJ2-3,CASRCGRQGRTDTQYF,TGTGCAAGTCGCTGCGGTCGACAGGGCCGCACAGATACGCAGTATTTT
TRBV27,TRBD1,NA,TRBJ2-1,CASSGQGYNEQFF,TGTGCCAGCAGTGGACAGGGATACAATGAGCAGTTCTTC
TRBV6-5,NA,NA,TRBJ2-3,CASRDWGNTDTQYF,TGTGCCAGCAGAGACTGGGGAAACACAGATACGCAGTATTTT
TRBV9,TRBD1,NA,TRBJ1-2,CASSVSPRLTGGVNYGYTF,TGTGCCAGCAGCGTATCGCCGAGACTAACAGGGGGCGTCAACTATGGCTACACCTTC
TRBV27,NA,few,TRBJ2-7,CASRRSPYEQYF,TGTGCCAGCAGGAGAAGTCCGTACGAGCAGTACTTC